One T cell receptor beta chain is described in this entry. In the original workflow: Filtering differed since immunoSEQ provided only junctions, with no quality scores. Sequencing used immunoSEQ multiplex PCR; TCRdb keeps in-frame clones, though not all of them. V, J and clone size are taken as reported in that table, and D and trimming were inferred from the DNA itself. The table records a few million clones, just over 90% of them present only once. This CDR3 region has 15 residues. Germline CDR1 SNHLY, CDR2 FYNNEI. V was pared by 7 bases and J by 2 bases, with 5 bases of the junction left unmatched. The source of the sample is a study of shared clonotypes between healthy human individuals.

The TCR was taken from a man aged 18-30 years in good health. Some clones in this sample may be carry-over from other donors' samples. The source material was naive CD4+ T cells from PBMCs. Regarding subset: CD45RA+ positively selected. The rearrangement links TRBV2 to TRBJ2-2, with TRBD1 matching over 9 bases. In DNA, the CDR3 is TGTGCCAGCACCAACACAGGGGGCAACACCGGGGAGCTGTTTTTT. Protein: CASTNTGGNTGELFF.